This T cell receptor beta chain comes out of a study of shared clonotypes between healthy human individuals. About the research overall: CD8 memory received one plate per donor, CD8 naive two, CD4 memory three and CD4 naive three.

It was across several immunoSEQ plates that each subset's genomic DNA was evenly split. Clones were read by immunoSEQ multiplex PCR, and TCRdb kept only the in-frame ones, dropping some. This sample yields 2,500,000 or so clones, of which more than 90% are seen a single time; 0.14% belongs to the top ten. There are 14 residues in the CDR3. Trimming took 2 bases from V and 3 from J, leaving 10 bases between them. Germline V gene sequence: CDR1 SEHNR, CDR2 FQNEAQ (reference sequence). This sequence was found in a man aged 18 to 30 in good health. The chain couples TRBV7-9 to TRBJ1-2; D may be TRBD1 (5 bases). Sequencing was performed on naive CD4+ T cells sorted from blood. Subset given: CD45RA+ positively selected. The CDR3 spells CASSLLAGDYGYTF. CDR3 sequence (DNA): TGTGCCAGCAGCTTATTGGCGGGGGACTATGGCTACACCTTC.